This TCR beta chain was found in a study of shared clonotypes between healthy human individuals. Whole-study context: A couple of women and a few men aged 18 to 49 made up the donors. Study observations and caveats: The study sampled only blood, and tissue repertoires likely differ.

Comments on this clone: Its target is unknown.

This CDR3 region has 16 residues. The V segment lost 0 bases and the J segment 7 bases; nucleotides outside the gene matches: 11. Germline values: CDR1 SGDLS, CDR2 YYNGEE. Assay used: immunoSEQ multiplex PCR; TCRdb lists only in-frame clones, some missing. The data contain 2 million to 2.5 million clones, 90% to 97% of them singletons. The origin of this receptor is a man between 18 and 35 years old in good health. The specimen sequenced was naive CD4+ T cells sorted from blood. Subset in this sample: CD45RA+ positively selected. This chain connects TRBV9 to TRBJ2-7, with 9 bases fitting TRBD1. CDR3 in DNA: TGTGCCAGCAGCGTAGCAGCTGGGACAGGGCTAGGGGAGCAGTACTTC. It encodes CASSVAAGTGLGEQYF. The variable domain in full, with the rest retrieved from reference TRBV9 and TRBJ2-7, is DSGVTQTPKHLITATGQRVTLRCSPRSGDLSVYWYQQSLDQGLQFLIQYYNGEERAKGNILERFSAQQFPDLHSELNLSSLELGDSALYFCASSVAAGTGLGEQYFGPGTRLTVT.